A selection of T cell receptor beta chains follows, all from one sample in a study of post-analysis software for immune sequencing data. TCRdb fed the PCR reads into MiXCR, producing one record per CDR3 protein. Among hundreds of thousands of distinct CDR3 sequences listed, 30% were seen once. Sequencing input: blood. The source of these receptors is a girl aged 10 to 17 with multiple sclerosis. Each CDR3 is given with its conserved first and last residue. D genes are given only for firm matches. For some rows the clone size is stated as once, few or many, or as a class when expanded; others skip it.

d_gene | abundance | j_gene | v_gene | CDR3aa | CDR3nt
. | . | TRBJ1-1 | TRBV2 | CASSEALQGLGTEAFF | TGTGCCAGCAGTGAAGCGCTCCAGGGGTTGGGGACTGAAGCTTTCTTT
TRBD1 | . | TRBJ2-5 | TRBV2 | CASRERDRTYAQETQYF | TGTGCCAGCAGAGAACGGGACAGAACTTATGCCCAAGAGACCCAGTACTTC
. | few | TRBJ2-7 | TRBV20-1 | CSVTPGADPYEQYF | TGCAGTGTCACCCCTGGCGCCGATCCCTACGAGCAGTACTTC
TRBD2 | few | TRBJ2-7 | TRBV20-1 | CSARGLSGSPGEQYF | TGCAGTGCTAGAGGCCTTAGCGGGTCCCCTGGCGAGCAGTACTTC
. | . | TRBJ2-1 | TRBV5-1 | CASSAQLAAWFF | TGCGCCAGCAGCGCCCAACTAGCCGCTTGGTTCTTC
. | few | TRBJ2-5 | TRBV24-1 | CATSDLAGGETQYF | TGTGCCACCAGTGATTTAGCGGGCGGAGAGACCCAGTACTTC
. | . | TRBJ2-7 | TRBV7-2 | CASSGRGVSYNEQYF | TGTGCCAGCAGCGGCAGGGGGGTGTCCTACAATGAGCAGTACTTC
. | few | TRBJ2-3 | TRBV7-9 | CASSLETGKDTDTQYF | TGTGCCAGCAGCTTAGAGACGGGAAAAGACACAGATACGCAGTATTTT
. | . | TRBJ2-4 | TRBV28 | CASSINRTPYF | TGTGCCAGCAGTATAAACCGGACTCCGTACTTC
. | . | TRBJ1-2 | TRBV5-1 | CASSLGGGSNYGYTF | TGCGCCAGCAGCTTGGGAGGTGGATCTAACTATGGCTACACCTTC
TRBD1 | few | TRBJ1-4 | TRBV20-1 | CSASTGVGEKLFF | TGCAGTGCTAGTACAGGGGTGGGGGAAAAACTGTTTTTT
. | . | TRBJ2-7 | TRBV10-3 | CAISRDSSSYEQYF | TGTGCCATCTCTCGGGATTCAAGCTCCTACGAGCAGTACTTC
TRBD2 | . | TRBJ2-7 | TRBV7-9 | CASSGLAGGPVYEQYF | TGTGCCAGCAGTGGACTAGCGGGAGGCCCCGTTTACGAGCAGTACTTC
TRBD2 | . | TRBJ2-1 | TRBV7-2 | CASSSRLAGAYNEQFF | TGTGCCAGCAGCTCTAGACTAGCGGGGGCCTACAATGAGCAGTTCTTC
. | few | TRBJ1-5 | TRBV24-1 | CATSDRSEAAGPQHF | TGTGCCACCAGTGACCGGAGCGAGGCCGCTGGGCCCCAGCATTTT
TRBD1 | . | TRBJ2-6 | TRBV5-1 | CASSWGDRGFTGANVLTF | TGCGCCAGCAGCTGGGGGGACAGGGGATTCACTGGGGCCAACGTCCTGACTTTC
TRBD2 | . | TRBJ2-2 | TRBV20-1 | CSASIAGGYTGELFF | TGCAGTGCTTCTATAGCGGGAGGGTACACCGGGGAGCTGTTTTTT
. | . | TRBJ2-3 | TRBV12-3/TRBV12-4 | CASILGGRGNTDTQYF | TGTGCCAGCATTTTAGGAGGACGGGGCAACACAGATACGCAGTATTTT
. | few | TRBJ2-7 | TRBV6-6 | CASSYVEEQYF | TGTGCCAGCAGTTACGTCGAGGAGCAGTACTTC
. | . | TRBJ1-1 | TRBV7-2 | CASSSWGGEAFF | TGTGCCAGCAGCTCTTGGGGGGGTGAAGCTTTCTTT
. | . | TRBJ1-5 | TRBV4-1 | CASSLEDASNQPQHF | TGCGCCAGCAGCCTCGAGGACGCCAGCAATCAGCCCCAGCATTTT
TRBD1 | once | TRBJ1-4 | TRBV27 | CASSFTPYHLTGEDQKLFF | TGTGCCAGCAGTTTCACCCCGTATCACCTGACAGGGGAGGATCAAAAACTGTTTTTT
. | few | TRBJ2-4 | TRBV7-9 | CASSFIQRDIQYF | TGTGCCAGCAGCTTCATTCAGAGGGACATTCAGTACTTC
. | few | TRBJ2-3 | TRBV12-3/TRBV12-4 | CASSCRGTADTQYF | TGTGCCAGCAGTTGCAGAGGGACCGCCGATACGCAGTATTTT
. | few | TRBJ1-1 | TRBV6-1 | CASTKMGAEAFF | TGTGCCAGCACTAAGATGGGTGCTGAAGCTTTCTTT
TRBD1 | . | TRBJ2-7 | TRBV20-1 | CSARRTGCYEQYF | TGCAGTGCTAGACGGACAGGTTGTTACGAGCAGTACTTC
. | many | TRBJ1-2 | TRBV29-1 | CSAEIRDGYTF | TGCAGCGCCGAGATCAGGGATGGCTACACCTTC
. | . | TRBJ1-2 | TRBV6-1 | CASKEGRPNGYGYTF | TGTGCCAGCAAAGAAGGCAGACCCAACGGCTATGGCTACACCTTC
TRBD2 | few | TRBJ2-2 | TRBV4-3 | CASSPSISGRGPGELFF | TGCGCCAGCAGCCCATCCATAAGCGGGAGGGGTCCCGGGGAGCTGTTTTTT
. | . | TRBJ2-5 | TRBV20-1 | CSAWDSPRETQYF | TGCAGTGCTTGGGACTCCCCCCGGGAGACCCAGTACTTC
. | . | TRBJ2-1 | TRBV15 | CATSRDMRAEQFF | TGTGCCACCAGCAGAGATATGAGGGCTGAGCAGTTCTTC
TRBD2 | . | TRBJ2-5 | TRBV7-9 | CASSSLAGRGETQYF | TGTGCCAGCAGCTCTTTAGCGGGAAGGGGAGAGACCCAGTACTTC
. | few | TRBJ2-1 | TRBV29-1 | CSVERLSFEQFF | TGCAGCGTTGAACGGTTATCGTTTGAGCAGTTCTTC
. | . | TRBJ2-5 | TRBV10-2 | CATLGGGLRAAQYF | TGCGCCACCCTGGGAGGGGGCCTCCGCGCGGCCCAGTACTTC
. | . | TRBJ1-1 | TRBV12-3/TRBV12-4 | CASSPVLRGFTEAFF | TGTGCCAGCAGTCCAGTATTGAGGGGTTTCACTGAAGCTTTCTTT
. | . | TRBJ1-5 | TRBV7-2 | CASSLSTERGQPQHF | TGTGCCAGCAGCTTAAGTACGGAGCGTGGACAGCCCCAGCATTTT
. | many | TRBJ1-5 | TRBV15 | CATSKGGSNQPQHF | TGTGCCACCAGCAAGGGCGGTAGCAATCAGCCCCAGCATTTT
. | . | TRBJ2-1 | TRBV9 | CASGRGGISEQFF | TGTGCCAGCGGGAGGGGGGGAATCTCGGAGCAGTTCTTC
TRBD1 | . | TRBJ1-5 | TRBV12-3/TRBV12-4 | CASSLPGGSSNQPQHF | TGTGCCAGCAGTCTCCCAGGGGGTAGTAGCAATCAGCCCCAGCATTTT
TRBD1 | few | TRBJ1-2 | TRBV3-1 | CASSQIPGQGYYGYTF | TGTGCCAGCAGCCAAATACCGGGACAGGGGTACTATGGCTACACCTTC
. | . | TRBJ1-4 | TRBV6-6 | CASSYSATNEKLFF | TGTGCCAGCAGTTACAGCGCAACTAATGAAAAACTGTTTTTT
TRBD1 | few | TRBJ2-7 | TRBV29-1 | CSVGGTGSYEQYF | TGCAGCGTTGGGGGGACAGGTTCCTACGAGCAGTACTTC
TRBD1 | . | TRBJ1-6 | TRBV3-1 | CASSLRQGDNSPLHF | TGTGCCAGCAGCTTGCGACAGGGGGATAATTCACCCCTCCACTTT
. | many | TRBJ2-3 | TRBV12-3/TRBV12-4 | CASSSSSTHPDTQYF | TGTGCCAGCAGTAGCTCAAGCACCCACCCAGATACGCAGTATTTT
. | . | TRBJ2-3 | TRBV6-6 | CASNPGWLAKSTDTQYF | TGTGCCAGCAATCCGGGATGGCTAGCGAAAAGCACAGATACGCAGTATTTT
. | . | TRBJ2-3 | TRBV6-2/TRBV6-3 | CASSSILGDTQYF | TGTGCCAGCAGTTCCATCTTAGGGGATACGCAGTATTTT
TRBD1 | . | TRBJ2-5 | TRBV4-3 | CASSQDRLGGLKTQYF | TGCGCCAGCAGCCAAGATCGGTTAGGGGGCCTAAAGACCCAGTACTTC
TRBD1 | . | TRBJ2-3 | TRBV7-2 | CASITQTGGSGTDTQYF | TGTGCCAGCATCACGCAGACAGGGGGCAGTGGCACAGATACGCAGTATTTT
. | . | TRBJ2-1 | TRBV7-9 | CASSLRPGVTNEQFF | TGTGCCAGCAGCTTAAGACCAGGGGTCACCAATGAGCAGTTCTTC
TRBD2 | few | TRBJ2-1 | TRBV13 | CASSLRRAGGYNEQFF | TGTGCCAGCAGCTTACGGCGAGCGGGAGGCTACAATGAGCAGTTCTTC
. | . | TRBJ2-7 | TRBV7-2 | CASSFLGYEQYF | TGTGCCAGCAGCTTTCTAGGTTACGAGCAGTACTTC
. | few | TRBJ2-3 | TRBV11-3 | CASSRVEPTIRGTQYF | TGTGCCAGCAGCCGGGTTGAGCCCACAATACGGGGTACGCAGTATTTT
TRBD2 | few | TRBJ2-1 | TRBV10-3 | CAIKPVEGLSTVEQFF | TGTGCCATCAAACCGGTCGAGGGACTATCAACAGTTGAGCAGTTCTTC